Here is one T cell receptor (beta chain) with its context. The data are from a study of blood T cell repertoires in COVID-19. The wider study: T cells, B-cell-depleted T cells, or PBMCs provided the cDNA or gDNA that served as material.

Only in-frame clones appear in the TCRdb table, and some are missing; sequencing was by immunoSEQ multiplex PCR. The sample lists about 280,000 clones, about 82% seen once, with 4% to 6% in the top ten. Germline CDR1 MDHEN, CDR2 SYDVKM. The V end lost 5 bases, the J end lost 2 bases, and 16 bases lay between the germline ends. This CDR3 region has 16 residues. The material sequenced was peripheral blood. V usage is TRBV28 and J usage is TRBJ1-5; D not resolved. The receptor was derived from a middle-aged man with active or convalescent COVID-19. CDR3 bases: TGTGCCAGCAGTCCCTCTACGATACGGGGCAATCAGCCCCAGCATTTT. It is translated as CASSPSTIRGNQPQHF. The complete variable domain, with remaining parts taken from reference TRBV28 and TRBJ1-5, reads DVKVTQSSRYLVKRTGEKVFLECVQDMDHENMFWYRQDPGLGLRLIYFSYDVKMKEKGDIPEGYSVSREKKERFSLILESASTNQTSMYLCASSPSTIRGNQPQHFGDGTRLSIL.